The 20 T cell receptor beta chains reported below all come from one sample, sequenced in a study of tumor and adjacent non-tumor tissue in lung cancer. The template was RNA from unsorted bulk tissue. The normal lung tissue was taken more than 3 cm from the tumor edge. Three rounds of nested PCR, following a modified ARM-PCR protocol, produced the TCRbeta library. TCRdb reanalysed the multiplex PCR reads using MiXCR and keeps one entry per CDR3 protein. The table includes 60,000 or so distinct CDR3 sequences, 61% detected once. The sample consisted of distant non-tumor lung tissue. The receptors originated from a man aged 70-80 years with non-small cell lung cancer.

This clonotype was counted many times. The chain combines TRBV29-1 with TRBJ2-5; the D is unclear. V gave up 8 bases and J gave up 2 bases, with 12 bases separating them. The CDR3 is 12 amino acids. The V gene's germline CDR1 is SQVTM and CDR2 ANQGSEA. The CDR3 protein is CSTSQIQETQYF. As DNA, the CDR3 is TGCAGCACCTCACAGATACAAGAGACCCAGTACTTC.

Details on this clonotype: Being one base from a much bigger clone, this may be a read error. The chain combines TRBV5-6 with TRBJ2-3; no clear D gene. The V end was cut by 2 bases, the J end by 5 bases, with 6 bases between. CDR3 length: 12 residues. From germline, CDR1 is SGHDT and CDR2 YYEEEE. The CDR3 spells CASSFKVDTQYF. The CDR3 DNA follows: TGTGCCAGCAGCTTCAAGGTAGATACGCAGTATTTT.

On this clonotype: The junction shows a germline mismatch at one end, possibly a read error. CDR3 sequence reads: CASSSRLNRTDTQYF. For the CDR3, the DNA is TGTGCCAGCAGCTCCAGACTGAATAGGACAGATACGCAATATTTT. This chain joins TRBV11-1 and TRBJ2-3; possibly TRBD1 for D (6 bases). The germline gives CDR1 SGHAT, CDR2 FQDESV (reference sequence). There are 15 residues in the CDR3.

This clonotype was recorded at least ten times. The chain employs TRBV4-1 and TRBJ2-7; the D gene is possibly TRBD2 (5 bases). This CDR3 comprises 16 residues. V was shortened by 1 base and J by 0 bases, with 13 bases between the two germline ends. CDR1 is MGHRA, CDR2 YSYEKL, per germline. DNA of the CDR3: TGCGCCAGCAGCCAAGTACCGGATACTAGCTCCTACGAGCAGTACTTC. Protein sequence: CASSQVPDTSSYEQYF.

The chain combines TRBV6-1 with TRBJ2-7; TRBD1 is a possible D gene (5 bases). Germline-derived CDR1 and CDR2 are MNHNS and SASEGT. The CDR3 has 16 residues. V was clipped by 8 bases and J by 7 bases, with 27 bases between them. CDR3 bases: TGTGCCAGCGGGAATGGGGCAGTGCTCCATAACTATGAGCAGTACTTC. Its protein is CASGNGAVLHNYEQYF.

About this clonotype itself: Mismatch with germline at one junction end may stem from a read error. V usage is TRBV11-2 and J usage is TRBJ2-7; D possibly corresponds to TRBD1 (6 bases). CDR1 and CDR2 (germline): SGHAT, FQNNGV. This CDR3 is built from 15 residues. As DNA, the CDR3 is TGTGCCAGAAGCTTAGCTTCTGGATCTGGGGGCGATCAGTACTTC. Its translation is CARSLASGSGGDQYF.

This clonotype was seen many times. CDR3 residues: CASSLTVDRGRLGHGYTF. The CDR3, as DNA: TGTGCCAGCAGCCTGACCGTAGACAGGGGGCGCCTTGGGCATGGCTACACCTTC. This chain uses TRBV28 with TRBJ1-2; 10 bases are a match to TRBD1. Per the germline V gene, CDR1 is MDHEN and CDR2 is SYDVKM. V lost 6 bases, J lost 6 bases, and 19 bases stayed unmatched. This CDR3 comprises 18 residues.

Points on this clonotype: Because the CDR3 is missing its conserved closing phenylalanine or tryptophan, this is likely a read error. This sequence joins TRBV14 and TRBJ2-2; TRBD2 matches at 7 bases. CDR3 length: 15 amino acids. Germline assignment: CDR1 SGHDN and CDR2 FVKESK. CDR3 coding DNA: TGTGCCAGCAGCCAAGGACTAGCAAGGGCCGGGGAACTGTTTCTT. It is translated as CASSQGLARAGELFL.

CDR3 sequence reads: CASKFTGTWGNIQYF. Here the CDR3 DNA reads TGTGCCAGCAAGTTTACAGGGACATGGGGAAACATTCAGTACTTC. The chain employs TRBV28 and TRBJ2-4, with D tentatively TRBD1 (6 bases). V was shortened by 7 bases and J by 6 bases, with 19 bases between the two germline ends. The CDR3 runs to 15 residues. The germline V gene has CDR1 MDHEN and CDR2 SYDVKM.

This clonotype was counted many times. This chain uses TRBV29-1 with TRBJ2-1, with TRBD2 matching over 8 bases. CDR3 length: 14 residues. In germline, CDR1 is SQVTM, CDR2 ANQGSEA. V was pared by 2 bases and J by 4 bases, with 4 bases of the junction left unmatched. The CDR3 sequence is CSVEPSGSYNEQFF. The CDR3 nucleotides are TGCAGCGTTGAACCCAGCGGGAGTTACAATGAGCAGTTCTTC.

This clonotype occurred many times. The chain has TRBV30 and TRBJ2-7, with D perhaps TRBD1 (5 bases). V lost 8 bases and J 5 bases, leaving 13 bases between the germline ends. Germline V lookup: CDR1 GTSNPN, CDR2 SVGIG (reference sequence). The CDR3 consists of 11 residues. As DNA, the CDR3 is TGTGCCACTGGCAGGGCCCACGAGCAGTACTTC. It yields the protein CATGRAHEQYF.

This clonotype was found a few times. This could be a read error, since a much larger clone is one nucleotide away. The rearrangement links TRBV4-1 to TRBJ2-1; 7 bases match TRBD1. This CDR3 is built from 15 residues. The V gene end was trimmed by 5 bases and the J gene end by 8 bases; junction bases not matched to a gene: 12. Germline V gene sequence: CDR1 MGHRA, CDR2 YSYEKL. CDR3: CASSSLQGRRDEQFF. DNA of the CDR3: TGCGCCAGCAGCTCCTTACAGGGGCGGCGGGATGAGCAGTTCTTC.

The CDR3 DNA is TGTGCCAGCAGTTTACCGGGACCGAACACAGATACGCAGTATTTT. This codes for CASSLPGPNTDTQYF. This rearrangement joins TRBV28 to TRBJ2-3; D possibly uses TRBD1 or TRBD2 (5 bases each). CDR1 and CDR2 (germline): MDHEN, SYDVKM. CDR3 length equals 15 residues. V lost 2 bases and J lost 2, with 11 bases in between.

A remark on this clonotype: One end of the junction fails to match germline, which may point to a read error. The chain employs TRBV11-1 and TRBJ2-2; D is tentatively TRBD1 or TRBD2 (6 bases each). CDR1 is SGHAT, CDR2 FQDESV, per germline (reference sequence). The CDR3 is 17 amino acids. The CDR3 DNA reads as TGTGCTAGCAGCGGGTGCATAGGGGGAGAAGGCACCGGGGAGCTGTTTTTT. It encodes CASSGCIGGEGTGELFF.

This clonotype came up many times. The chain carries TRBV5-4 and TRBJ1-6; no firm D call. The CDR3 is made up of 15 amino acids. V shed 0 bases and J shed 7 bases, with 11 bases lying between them. CDR1 and CDR2 from the germline V gene are SGHNT and YYREEE (reference sequence). The CDR3 loop reads CASSLGSPMNSPLHF. The CDR3, as DNA: TGTGCCAGCAGCTTGGGGTCGCCGATGAATTCACCCCTCCACTTT. The variable domain in full, completed from reference TRBV5-4 and TRBJ1-6, reads ETGVTQSPTHLIKTRGQQVTLRCSSQSGHNTVSWYQQALGQGPQFIFQYYREEENGRGNFPPRFSGLQFPNYSSELNVNALELDDSALYLCASSLGSPMNSPLHFGNGTRLTVT.

Turning to this clonotype: Germline and junction disagree at one end, which may indicate a read error. This chain joins TRBV11-2 and TRBJ2-5, with TRBD1 as a possible D gene (5 bases). This CDR3 region has 14 residues. CDR1 and CDR2 (germline): SGHAT, FQNNGV. The CDR3 nucleotides read TGTGCCAGCCATAACCAGGGTCATCAAGAGACCCGGTACTTC. It translates to CASHNQGHQETRYF.

This clonotype occurred many times. The chain couples TRBV7-9 to TRBJ2-1, with a weak D call TRBD1 (6 bases). The CDR3 runs to 15 residues. Germline-derived CDR1 and CDR2 are SEHNR and FQNEAQ (reference sequence). The ends were cut back, 5 bases at V and 6 bases at J, with 17 bases in the middle. The chain's CDR3 is CASSLWGPFVNEQFF. The DNA for the CDR3 is TGTGCCAGCAGCCTCTGGGGGCCGTTCGTCAATGAGCAGTTCTTC.

In this sample, this clonotype turned up a few times. A much larger clone is a single base away; this may be a read error. The final CDR3 position lacks the conserved phenylalanine or tryptophan, pointing to a likely read error. CDR3 residues: CGTGKVYEQYL. The CDR3 nucleotides read TGTGGGACAGGAAAAGTCTACGAGCAGTACCTC. The J gene is TRBJ2-7, the V gene TRBV29-1; 8 bases are a match to TRBD1. The CDR3 runs 11 residues. CDR1 and CDR2 from the germline V gene are SQVTM and ANQGSEA.

As for this clonotype: A read error may explain this, as a much larger clone is one base away. The chain carries TRBV7-8 and TRBJ1-2; tentatively, D is TRBD1 (6 bases). The germline V gene has CDR1 SGHVS and CDR2 FQNEAQ. The ends were cut back, 3 bases at V and 6 bases at J, with 14 bases in the middle. The length of the CDR3 is 14 residues. The CDR3 spells CASSFIRTVDGYTF. In nucleotides, the CDR3 is TGTGCCAGCAGCTTTATCAGGACAGTGGATGGCTACACCTTC.

Comment on this clonotype: A junction end diverges from the germline sequence, so it may reflect a read error. The chain has TRBV4-1 and TRBJ2-1, with D perhaps being TRBD1 or TRBD2 (5 bases each). From germline, CDR1 is MGHRA and CDR2 YSYEKL. CDR3 length: 15 amino acids. The CDR3 spells CASSQERGSYDEQFF. CDR3 coding DNA: TGCGCCAGTAGCCAGGAACGGGGCTCCTACGATGAGCAGTTCTTC.